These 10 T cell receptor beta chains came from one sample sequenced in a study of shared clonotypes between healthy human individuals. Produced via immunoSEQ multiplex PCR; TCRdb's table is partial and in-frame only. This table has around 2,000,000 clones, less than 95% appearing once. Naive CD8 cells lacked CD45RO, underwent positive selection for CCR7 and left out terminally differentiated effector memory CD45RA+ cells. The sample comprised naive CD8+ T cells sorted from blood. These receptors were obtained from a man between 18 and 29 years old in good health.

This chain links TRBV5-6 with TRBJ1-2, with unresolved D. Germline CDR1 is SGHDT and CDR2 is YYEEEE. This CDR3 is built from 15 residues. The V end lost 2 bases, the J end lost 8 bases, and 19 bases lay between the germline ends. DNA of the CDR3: TGTGCCAGCAGCTTAGAGACGGTGGTACAGCAGGGCTACACCTTC. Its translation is CASSLETVVQQGYTF. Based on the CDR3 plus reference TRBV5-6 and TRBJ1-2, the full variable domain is DAGVTQSPTHLIKTRGQQVTLRCSPKSGHDTVSWYQQALGQGPQFIFQYYEEEERQRGNFPDRFSGHQFPNYSSELNVNALLLGDSALYLCASSLETVVQQGYTFGSGTRLTVV.

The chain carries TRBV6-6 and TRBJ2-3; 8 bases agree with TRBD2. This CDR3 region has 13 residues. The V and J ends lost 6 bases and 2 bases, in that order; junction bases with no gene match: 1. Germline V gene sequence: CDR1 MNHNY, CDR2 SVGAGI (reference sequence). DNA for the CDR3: TGTGCCAGCAGCGGGGGGGCCACAGATACGCAGTATTTT. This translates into CASSGGATDTQYF.

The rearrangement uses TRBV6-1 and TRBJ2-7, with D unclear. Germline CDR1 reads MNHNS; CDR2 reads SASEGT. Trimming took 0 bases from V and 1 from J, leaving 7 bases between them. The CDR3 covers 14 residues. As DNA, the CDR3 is TGTGCCAGCAGTGAAGCGATGTGGTCCTACGAGCAGTACTTC. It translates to CASSEAMWSYEQYF.

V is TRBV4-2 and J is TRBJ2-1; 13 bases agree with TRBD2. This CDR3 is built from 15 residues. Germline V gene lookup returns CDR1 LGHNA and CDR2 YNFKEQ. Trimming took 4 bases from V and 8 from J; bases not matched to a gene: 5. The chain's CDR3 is CASSPRLAGGDEQFF. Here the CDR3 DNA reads TGTGCCAGCAGCCCGCGACTAGCGGGGGGAGATGAGCAGTTCTTC.

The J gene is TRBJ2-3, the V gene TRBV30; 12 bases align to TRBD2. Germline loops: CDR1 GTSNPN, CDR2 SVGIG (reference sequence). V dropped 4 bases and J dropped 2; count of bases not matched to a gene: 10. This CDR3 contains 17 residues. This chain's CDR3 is CAWIGLAGGPVTDTQYF. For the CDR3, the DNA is TGTGCCTGGATCGGTCTAGCGGGAGGGCCAGTCACAGATACGCAGTATTTT.

CDR3 coding DNA: TGCGCCAGCAGCCCCCTTACAGGGGACCCACAAAAACTGTTTTTT. Translating gives CASSPLTGDPQKLFF. The chain has TRBV4-1 and TRBJ1-4, with TRBD1 matching over 7 bases. Germline CDR1 reads MGHRA; CDR2 reads YSYEKL. The CDR3 loop spans 15 amino acids. Trimming took 4 bases from V and 9 from J; bases not matched to a gene: 11.

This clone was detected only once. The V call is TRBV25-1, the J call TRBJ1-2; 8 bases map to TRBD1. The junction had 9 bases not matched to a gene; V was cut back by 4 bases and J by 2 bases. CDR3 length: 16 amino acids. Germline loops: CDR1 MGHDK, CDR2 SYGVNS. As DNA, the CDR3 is TGTGCCAGCAGTGCAAGGACGGGACAGGAGAACTATGGCTACACCTTC. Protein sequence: CASSARTGQENYGYTF.

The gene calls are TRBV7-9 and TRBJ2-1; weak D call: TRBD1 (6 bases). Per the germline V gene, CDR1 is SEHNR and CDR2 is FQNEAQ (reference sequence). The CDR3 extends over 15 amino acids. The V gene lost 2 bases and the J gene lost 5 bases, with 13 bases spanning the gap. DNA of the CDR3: TGTGCCAGCAGCTTACAGGCAGGGGCGGACAATGAGCAGTTCTTC. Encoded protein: CASSLQAGADNEQFF.

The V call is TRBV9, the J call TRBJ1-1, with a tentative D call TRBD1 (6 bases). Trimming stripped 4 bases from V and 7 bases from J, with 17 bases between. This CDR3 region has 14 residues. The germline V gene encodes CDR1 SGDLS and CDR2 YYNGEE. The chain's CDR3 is CASSSRGQNVEAFF. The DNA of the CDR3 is TGTGCCAGCAGCTCTCGAGGACAGAACGTTGAAGCTTTCTTT. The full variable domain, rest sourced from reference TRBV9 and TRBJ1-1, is DSGVTQTPKHLITATGQRVTLRCSPRSGDLSVYWYQQSLDQGLQFLIQYYNGEERAKGNILERFSAQQFPDLHSELNLSSLELGDSALYFCASSSRGQNVEAFFGQGTRLTVV.

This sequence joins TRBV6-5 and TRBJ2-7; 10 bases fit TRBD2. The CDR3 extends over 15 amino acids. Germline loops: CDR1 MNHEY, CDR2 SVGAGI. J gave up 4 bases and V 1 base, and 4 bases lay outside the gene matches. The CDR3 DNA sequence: TGTGCCAGCAGTTACTTTAGCGGGAGGAGTTACGAGCAGTACTTC. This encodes CASSYFSGRSYEQYF.